The rows below give T cell receptor beta chains drawn from one sample of a study of T cell responses to AZD1222 COVID-19 vaccine. TCRdb keeps only in-frame clones here, not all; method: immunoSEQ multiplex PCR. This table has 120,000 or so clones, 80% to 90% appearing once. The source material was peripheral blood, sampled on day 0 of AZD1222 vaccination. These receptors were collected from an adult in good health. Each CDR3 is given with its conserved first and last residue. D genes are given only for firm matches. Some rows mark clone size as missing; the rest say once, few, many or name a class of expanded clone.

.	.	TRBV7-9	TRBJ2-7	CASSQTAGPYEQYF	TGTGCCAGCAGCCAAACCGCCGGTCCCTACGAGCAGTACTTC
TRBD1	.	TRBV19	TRBJ2-1	CASSIGGQNNEQFF	TGTGCCAGTAGTATAGGGGGACAGAACAATGAGCAGTTCTTC
TRBD1	.	TRBV5-8	TRBJ1-6	CASTRGTGRSPLHF	TGTGCCAGCACCAGAGGGACAGGGAGATCACCCCTCCACTTT
.	.	TRBV30	TRBJ1-5	CAWSGKGDQPQHF	TGTGCCTGGAGTGGCAAGGGGGATCAGCCCCAGCATTTT
.	.	TRBV5-1	TRBJ1-4	CASSSRGPNEKLFF	TGCGCCAGCAGCTCGAGGGGACCTAATGAAAAACTGTTTTTT
TRBD1	.	TRBV7-9	TRBJ2-7	CASSFWTGKDEQYF	TGTGCCAGCAGCTTTTGGACAGGGAAAGACGAGCAGTACTTC
.	.	TRBV5-1	TRBJ1-2	CASSSDQGIFNYGYTF	TGCGCCAGCAGCTCGGACCAAGGAATCTTTAACTATGGCTACACCTTC
.	.	TRBV6-6	TRBJ2-7	CASRQGKDEQYF	TGTGCCAGCAGGCAGGGGAAGGACGAGCAGTACTTC
.	once	TRBV5-1	TRBJ1-3	CASSLEGQGGNTIYF	TGCGCCAGCAGCTTGGAAGGGCAGGGAGGAAACACCATATATTTT
TRBD1	.	TRBV6-5	TRBJ1-1	CASSYFRGDTEAFF	TGTGCCAGCAGTTACTTCAGGGGGGACACTGAAGCTTTCTTT
.	.	TRBV4-1	TRBJ2-1	CASSQVGNEQFF	TGCGCCAGCAGCCAAGTGGGGAATGAGCAGTTCTTC
.	.	TRBV13	TRBJ1-1	CASTTRGGNRQEAFF	TGTGCCAGCACCACGAGGGGGGGGAACAGGCAGGAAGCTTTCTTT
.	.	TRBV29-1	TRBJ1-2	CSVGSPANYGYTF	TGCAGCGTGGGCAGCCCGGCTAACTATGGCTACACCTTC
TRBD1	.	TRBV7-9	TRBJ1-5	CASSPPGGGSNQPQHF	TGTGCCAGCAGCCCCCCAGGGGGCGGGAGCAATCAGCCCCAGCATTTT
.	.	TRBV14	TRBJ2-1	CASSQDLRGLLYNEQFF	TGTGCCAGCAGCCAAGATCTGCGGGGCTTACTCTACAATGAGCAGTTCTTC
TRBD2	.	TRBV3-1/TRBV3-2	TRBJ2-1	CASSQVVLAGPYNEQFF	TGTGCCAGCAGCCAAGTTGTACTAGCGGGACCCTACAATGAGCAGTTCTTC